This T cell receptor (beta chain) emerged from a study of OX40 agonist ivuxolimab in advanced cancers. Across the study: Previous treatment with anti-PD-1, anti-PD-L1 or anti-CTLA-4 therapy was allowed; less than 45% had received some. Partial responses were achieved by three patients: one hepatocellular carcinoma, two cutaneous melanoma. Findings of the study overall: At doses 0.1 to 3.0 mg/kg, CD4+ and CD8+ clones expanded.

The V end was cut by 10 bases, the J end by 7 bases, with 19 bases between. The CDR3 has 13 amino acids. Germline assignment: CDR1 LNHDA and CDR2 SQIVND (reference sequence). This table comes from immunoSEQ multiplex PCR, and its TCRdb copy is limited to in-frame clones, with some not included. The table has around 62,000 clones, 91% seen once. Of note for this clone: What it binds is unknown.

Exclusion applied to patients with autoimmune disease history or systemic immunosuppression. This specimen was CD4+ or CD8+ T cells sorted from blood, taken in a trial of the OX40 agonist ivuxolimab. The rearrangement links TRBV19 to TRBJ1-2, with D possibly TRBD1 on 5 matching bases. The receptor comes from an adult with an advanced solid tumor such as melanoma, head and neck, liver or kidney cancer. This chain's CDR3 is CATELGVGAGYTF. CDR3 bases: TGTGCCACCGAACTCGGGGTAGGGGCTGGCTACACCTTC.